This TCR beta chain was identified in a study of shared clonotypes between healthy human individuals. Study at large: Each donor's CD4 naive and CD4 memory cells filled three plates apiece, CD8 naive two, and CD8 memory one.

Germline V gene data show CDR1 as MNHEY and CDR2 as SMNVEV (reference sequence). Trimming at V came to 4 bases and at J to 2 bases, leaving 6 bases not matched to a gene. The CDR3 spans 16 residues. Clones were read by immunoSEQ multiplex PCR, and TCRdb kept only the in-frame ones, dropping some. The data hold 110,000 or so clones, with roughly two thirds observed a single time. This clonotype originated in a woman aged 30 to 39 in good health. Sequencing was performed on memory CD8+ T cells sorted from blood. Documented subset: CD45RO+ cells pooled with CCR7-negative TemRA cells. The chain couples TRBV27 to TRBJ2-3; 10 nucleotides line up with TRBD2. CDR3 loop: CASSSPLAGVTDTQYF. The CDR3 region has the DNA TGTGCCAGCAGTTCCCCTCTAGCGGGGGTCACAGATACGCAGTATTTT.